Detailed here is one TCR gamma chain. This may arise from a read error, as a much more abundant clone is one base away. Other DNA sequences in the same sample also yield this CDR3. These data come from a study of gamma-delta T cells after stem cell transplantation. CDR1 GITISATS and CDR2 ISYDGTV come from the germline V gene (reference sequence). This CDR3 has 16 amino acids. TCRdb reran clone calling via CATT on the RT-PCR reads. The sample has 3,000 to 4,000 gamma-chain clones, roughly 5.3% seen once. This chain joins TRGV9 and TRGJP. The source material was gamma-delta T cells. The TCR originated in a human donor. It is not recorded whose cells these are; they may come from a transplant donor. The CDR3 reads CALWEEQELGKKIKVF. In DNA form, the CDR3 reads TGTGCCCTGTGGGAGGAACAAGAGTTGGGCAAAAAAATCAAGGTATTT.